These 21 T cell receptor beta chains were sequenced from one sample in a study of tumor-infiltrating lymphocytes in primary liver carcinoma (dated by TCRdb to between 2016 and 2019). TCRdb shows the sequencer as Illumina HiSeq 2500. Starting from about 500 ng total RNA, TCRbeta-specific cDNA was produced by reverse transcription with a constant-region primer and ProtoScript II reverse transcriptase. TCRbeta libraries were built with three nested multiplex PCR rounds, a slightly modified ARM-PCR procedure. The first two PCR rounds used multiplex TRBV1-TRBV30 forward primers with a Cbeta reverse primer, each for approximately 9 cycles. TCRdb reran the public reads through fastp at Q25 and MiXCR, keeping productive beta chains. Rows merge per CDR3 protein into single entries with the most common DNA and genes. The sample includes 250,000 to 350,000 distinct CDR3 sequences, with almost 60% observed a single time. Together, the top ten hold approximately 15% of the sample.

Blood RNA was extracted from unsorted whole blood using TRIzol reagent, and germline DNA was obtained with the DNeasy Blood & Tissue kit. Sequencing input: peripheral blood. Source of these receptors: a woman in her 30s with primary liver carcinoma and hepatitis B virus infection.

Comments on this clonotype: It may be a read error: a sequence one base away is much more abundant. The chain's CDR3 is CASSREPGQGQYF. As DNA, the CDR3 is TGCGCCAGCAGCCGAGAGCCGGGACAGGGCCAGTATTTT. The chain employs TRBV4-3 and TRBJ2-3, with 9 bases that match TRBD1. Germline V gene sequence: CDR1 LGHNA, CDR2 YSLEER. V shed 4 bases and J 12 bases; nucleotides not matched to a gene: 8. The CDR3 has 13 residues.

This clonotype was recorded at least ten times. This chain uses TRBV4-1 with TRBJ1-1, with D unclear. CDR1 and CDR2 (germline): MGHRA, YSYEKL. V shed 1 base and J shed 7 bases, with 13 bases lying between them. The CDR3 is made up of 14 amino acids. In nucleotides, the CDR3 is TGCGCCAGCAGCCAAGTTTCGACGGCGGGTGAAGCTTTCTTT. Its protein product is CASSQVSTAGEAFF.

On this clonotype: A much larger clone is a single base away; this may be a read error. The chain joins TRBV12-3 or TRBV12-4 to TRBJ2-6; tentative D call: TRBD1 (5 bases). CDR3 size: 15 residues. The CDR3 spells CASRRTHSGANVLAF. The CDR3, as DNA: TGTGCCAGCAGGAGGACACACTCTGGGGCCAACGTCCTGGCTTTC.

This clonotype was observed many times. The chain carries TRBV6-2 or TRBV6-3 and TRBJ2-7; 7 nucleotides align to TRBD2. There are 14 residues in the CDR3. V trimming: 5 bases; J trimming: 5 bases; junction bases outside the gene matches: 9. CDR1 and CDR2 from the germline V gene are MNHEY and SVGEGT. The DNA of the CDR3 is TGTGCCAGCAGTAAAGCGGGGATCGTCCACGAGCAGTACTTC. Translated: CASSKAGIVHEQYF.

In this sample, this clonotype turned up a few times. The V and J genes are TRBV2 and TRBJ2-3; a weak D match, TRBD2 (6 bases). Germline loops: CDR1 SNHLY, CDR2 FYNNEI. The V end was cut by 6 bases, the J end by 3 bases, with 13 bases between. The CDR3 is 14 residues long. In DNA, the CDR3 is TGTGCCAGCAGCCGGGAGTTAGGTACAGATACGCAGTATTTT. This encodes CASSRELGTDTQYF.

The genes are TRBV28 and TRBJ1-6, with no clear D. The CDR3 extends over 12 amino acids. V lost 3 bases to trimming and J lost 12 bases, with 9 bases between them. CDR1 and CDR2 (germline): MDHEN, SYDVKM. The CDR3 nucleotides are TGTGCCAGCAGTTTTGGTGAGGGACCCCTCCACTTT. It codes for CASSFGEGPLHF.

This clonotype was recorded a few times. The chain combines TRBV6-2 or TRBV6-3 with TRBJ1-5; D is ambiguous. The CDR3 length is 12 residues. V dropped 6 bases and J dropped 0 bases, with 3 bases sitting between them. Germline V gene sequence: CDR1 MNHEY, CDR2 SVGEGT. CDR3 DNA: TGTGCCAGCAGCACTAGCAATCAGCCCCAGCATTTT. As protein: CASSTSNQPQHF.

V is TRBV30 and J is TRBJ1-5; D call uncertain. V was trimmed by 2 bases and J by 7 bases, leaving 9 bases between them. The CDR3 totals 12 residues. Germline-derived CDR1 and CDR2 are GTSNPN and SVGIG (reference sequence). The CDR3 is CAWSPEGQPQHF. The CDR3 coding sequence is TGTGCCTGGAGTCCAGAGGGACAGCCCCAGCATTTT.

Turning to this clonotype: A read error may account for a junction end that differs from germline. The chain is built from TRBV29-1 and TRBJ1-2, with D uncertain. Germline V gene lookup returns CDR1 SQVTM and CDR2 ANQGSEA. This CDR3 has 12 amino acids. As DNA, the CDR3 is TGCAGCGTTTTGTCCCGTGGCTATGGCTACGCCTTC. As protein: CSVLSRGYGYAF.

On this clonotype itself: One base away lies a much larger clone, so this may be a sequencing read error. The rearrangement uses TRBV12-3 or TRBV12-4 and TRBJ2-1; D gene unclear. The length of the CDR3 is 11 residues. The CDR3 nucleotides read TGTACCAGCAGTTCCATGAATGAGCAGTTCTTC. This translates into CTSSSMNEQFF.

The chain carries TRBV30 and TRBJ2-3; D is possibly TRBD2 (7 bases). The CDR3 spans 13 residues. Germline values: CDR1 GTSNPN, CDR2 SVGIG (reference sequence). Trimming shortened V by 8 bases and J by 4 bases, and 16 bases separated the two germline ends. The CDR3 coding sequence is TGTGCCCAGCGGACAGCGGGGTCAGATACGCAGTATTTT. It codes for CAQRTAGSDTQYF.

On this clonotype: The junction does not match germline at one end; this may be a read error. The V and J genes are TRBV11-2 and TRBJ1-1; TRBD1 might be the D (5 bases). The CDR3 loop spans 15 amino acids. The germline V gene has CDR1 SGHAT and CDR2 FQNNGV. CDR3 bases: TGTGCCAGTAGCTTAGGGGAGTTAGGTAACACTGAAGTTTTCTTT. This gives the protein CASSLGELGNTEVFF.

With regard to this clonotype: Since a much larger clone is just one base distant, this may be a read error. The chain combines TRBV6-5 with TRBJ1-2; no firm D call. Germline loops: CDR1 MNHEY, CDR2 SVGAGI. The CDR3 loop spans 13 amino acids. The CDR3 protein is CASSYRENYDYTF. The DNA of the CDR3 is TGTGCCAGCAGTTATAGGGAGAACTATGACTACACCTTC.

As for this clonotype: A much larger clone lies a single base off, so this may be a read error. The chain has TRBV29-1 and TRBJ2-1; 9 bases are a match to TRBD2. The length of the CDR3 is 14 residues. Germline CDR1 SQVTM, CDR2 ANQGSEA. The CDR3 protein is CSVRAGGSYNEQSF. Here the CDR3 DNA reads TGCAGCGTTAGAGCGGGAGGATCCTACAATGAGCAGTCCTTC.

This clonotype was counted at least ten times. The rearrangement joins TRBV11-2 to TRBJ2-1; D remains unclear. Germline CDR1 is SGHAT and CDR2 is FQNNGV. The V gene lost 3 bases and the J gene lost 9 bases, with 18 bases spanning the gap. CDR3 size: 15 residues. This CDR3 reads CASSLTVVGSAEQFF. For the CDR3, the DNA is TGTGCCAGCAGCTTGACGGTAGTAGGTTCCGCTGAGCAGTTCTTC.

This chain uses TRBV6-4 with TRBJ2-1; D could derive from TRBD1 or TRBD2 (5 bases each). Germline V gives CDR1 MRHNA, CDR2 SNTAGT. The CDR3 has 13 residues. V lost 6 bases and J 6 bases, leaving 12 bases between the germline ends. CDR3: CASRGVGANEQFF. As DNA, the CDR3 is TGTGCCAGCAGGGGGGTCGGGGCCAATGAGCAGTTCTTC.

Notes on this clonotype: One junction end does not reproduce the germline sequence, and a read error may be involved. DNA for the CDR3: TGCGACAGCAGCCGAATATATCTTAAGCTCTACACTGAATCTTTCTTT. Translated, it gives CDSSRIYLKLYTESFF. The rearrangement joins TRBV4-3 to TRBJ1-1; D ambiguous. The CDR3 is 16 residues long. The germline CDR1 and CDR2 sequences are LGHNA and YSLEER.

This sequence joins TRBV11-1 and TRBJ2-1, with 8 bases matching TRBD1. This CDR3 spans 16 amino acids. The V gene's germline CDR1 is SGHAT and CDR2 FQDESV (reference sequence). V gave up 7 bases and J gave up 7 bases; unmatched junction bases: 15. In DNA, the CDR3 is TGTGCCAGCACCTCATCCCGAGACAGGGGCTTAAATGAGCAGTTCTTC. Its protein product is CASTSSRDRGLNEQFF.

This clonotype was recorded only once. One end of the junction varies from germline; a read error may be responsible. The chain employs TRBV11-2 and TRBJ1-1; D remains unclear. The CDR3 runs 14 residues. From germline, CDR1 is SGHAT and CDR2 FQNNGV. CDR3 residues: CANSPNPENTEAFF. CDR3 nucleotides: TGTGCCAACAGCCCGAATCCAGAGAACACTGAAGCTTTCTTT.

The V and J genes are TRBV5-1 and TRBJ2-1; TRBD2 matches 11 bases. CDR3 size: 17 residues. CDR1 SGHRS and CDR2 YFSETQ come from the germline V gene. V shed 4 bases, J shed 8 bases, and the junction held 14 bases outside the gene matches. The CDR3 is CASSTPLAGGLFDEQFF. The CDR3, as DNA: TGCGCCAGCAGCACCCCATTAGCGGGAGGGCTTTTCGATGAGCAGTTCTTC.

Concerning this clonotype: One junction end disagrees with the germline gene, perhaps due to a read error. This chain uses TRBV7-9 with TRBJ2-3, with TRBD2 matching 8 bases. Germline CDR1 SEHNR, CDR2 FQNEAQ (reference sequence). The CDR3 has 15 amino acids. CDR3 DNA: TGTGCCAGCAGCCGCGGGACTAGAAGCAGAGATACGCAGTATTTT. Its protein product is CASSRGTRSRDTQYF.